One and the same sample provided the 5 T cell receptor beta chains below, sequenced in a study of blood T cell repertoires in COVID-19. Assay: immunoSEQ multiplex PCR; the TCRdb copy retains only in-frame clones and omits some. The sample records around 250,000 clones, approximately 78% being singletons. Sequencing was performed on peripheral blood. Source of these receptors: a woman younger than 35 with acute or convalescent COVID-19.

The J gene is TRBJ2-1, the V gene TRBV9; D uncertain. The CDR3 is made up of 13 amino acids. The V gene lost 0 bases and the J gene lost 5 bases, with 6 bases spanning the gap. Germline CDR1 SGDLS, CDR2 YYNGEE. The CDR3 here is CASSVDRHNEQFF. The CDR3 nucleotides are TGTGCCAGCAGCGTAGACAGACACAATGAGCAGTTCTTC. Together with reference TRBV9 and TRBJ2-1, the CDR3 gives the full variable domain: DSGVTQTPKHLITATGQRVTLRCSPRSGDLSVYWYQQSLDQGLQFLIQYYNGEERAKGNILERFSAQQFPDLHSELNLSSLELGDSALYFCASSVDRHNEQFFGPGTRLTVL.

In nucleotides, the CDR3 is TGTGCCAGCAGCCAAGACGCGTTCCTGACTTTC. Its protein is CASSQDAFLTF. The genes are TRBV4-2 and TRBJ2-6; no clear D gene. CDR3 length: 11 amino acids. Germline V gene sequence: CDR1 LGHNA, CDR2 YNFKEQ. Trimming removed 0 bases from V and 14 bases from J, with 5 bases in between.

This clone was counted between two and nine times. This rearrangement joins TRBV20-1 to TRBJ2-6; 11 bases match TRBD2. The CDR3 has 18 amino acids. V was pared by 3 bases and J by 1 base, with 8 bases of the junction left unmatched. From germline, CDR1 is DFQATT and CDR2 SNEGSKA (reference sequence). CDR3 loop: CSASLGLAGGSGANVLTF. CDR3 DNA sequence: TGCAGTGCTAGTCTGGGTCTAGCGGGAGGATCTGGGGCCAACGTCCTGACTTTC.

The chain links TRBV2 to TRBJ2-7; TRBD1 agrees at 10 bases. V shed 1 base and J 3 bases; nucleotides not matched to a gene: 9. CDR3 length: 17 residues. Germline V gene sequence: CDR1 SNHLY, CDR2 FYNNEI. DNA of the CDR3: TGTGCCAGCAGTGAAGGGTTTCCGGGACAGGGGATCTACGAGCAGTACTTC. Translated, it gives CASSEGFPGQGIYEQYF.

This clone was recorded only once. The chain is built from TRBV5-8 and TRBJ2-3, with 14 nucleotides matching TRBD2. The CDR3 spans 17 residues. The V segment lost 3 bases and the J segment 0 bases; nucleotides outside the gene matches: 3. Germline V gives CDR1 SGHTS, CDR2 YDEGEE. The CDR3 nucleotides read TGTGCCAGCAGCTCCGGACTAGCGGGAGGCAGCACAGATACGCAGTATTTT. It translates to CASSSGLAGGSTDTQYF.